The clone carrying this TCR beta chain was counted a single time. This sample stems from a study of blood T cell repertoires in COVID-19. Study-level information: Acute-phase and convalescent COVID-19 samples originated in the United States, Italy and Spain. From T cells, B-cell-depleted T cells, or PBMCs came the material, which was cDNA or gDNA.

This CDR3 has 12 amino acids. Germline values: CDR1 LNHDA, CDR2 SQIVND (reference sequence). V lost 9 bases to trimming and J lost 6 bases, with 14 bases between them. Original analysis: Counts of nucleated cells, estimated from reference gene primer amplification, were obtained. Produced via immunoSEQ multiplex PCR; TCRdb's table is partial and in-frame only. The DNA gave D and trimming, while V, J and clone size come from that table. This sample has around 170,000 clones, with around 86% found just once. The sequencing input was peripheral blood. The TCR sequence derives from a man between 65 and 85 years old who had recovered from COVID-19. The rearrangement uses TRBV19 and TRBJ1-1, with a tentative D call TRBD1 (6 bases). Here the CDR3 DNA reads TGTGCCAGCCGGGACACCAATCCTGAAGCTTTCTTT. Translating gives CASRDTNPEAFF. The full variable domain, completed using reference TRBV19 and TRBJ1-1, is DGGITQSPKYLFRKEGQNVTLSCEQNLNHDAMYWYRQDPGQGLRLIYYSQIVNDFQKGDIAEGYSVSREKKESFPLTVTSAQKNPTAFYLCASRDTNPEAFFGQGTRLTVV.